Reported below is one T cell receptor beta chain. Its antigen remains undetermined. No quality values exist for individual bases; no much larger clone is one base distant. The entry originates in a study of tumor-infiltrating lymphocytes in primary liver carcinoma (dated by TCRdb to 2017 to 2019). Looking at the study overall: About 5 patients with histopathologically diagnosed primary liver carcinoma underwent surgical resection in China between late 2015 and March 2016. TCRbeta repertoire sequencing covered about 35 specimens from 5 patients: 25 or so tumor regions, 5 adjacent noncancerous liver tissues and 5 peripheral blood samples. Each sample produced roughly 3.5 to 7.13 million productive TCRbeta reads, and read depth showed no significant difference between tissue types. Tumors of the five patients were stage T1-T3 N0M0 with maximum diameters of 4.2 to 10 cm. Reproducibility between technical replicate repertoires was high, with correlation coefficients above 0.95 and mean shared-clone rates around 0.88. Of the five patients (three men and two women, aged 30 to 69 years), four had hepatocellular carcinoma and one had combined HCC and intrahepatic cholangiocarcinoma. For each liver tumor, the study sampled five regions along with adjacent normal tissue and blood, and applied TCRbeta repertoire sequencing, expression microarrays and whole-exome sequencing. Here is what the overall study found, with its caveats: Because sequencing covered only the TCR beta chain and unpaired alpha chains were not captured, true repertoire diversity is likely underestimated. The top 250 clones accounted for a significantly greater share of the repertoire in tumors than in blood (p = 0.039). With just a handful of patients in the study, the authors point out that the findings should be validated in a larger study. Pairs of tumor regions showed greater repertoire overlap (mean about 35%) than tumor-adjacent pairs (approximately 17%) or tumor-blood pairs (approximately 15%), which is consistent with antigen-driven expansion. Bulk unsorted samples precluded comparing CD4+ and CD8+ T cell repertoires.

The CDR3, from cysteine to phenylalanine, totals 13 residues. Only the CDR3 portion is preserved as DNA: 39 bases, with reading frame beginning at the first base. V is clipped by 5 bases and J by 7 bases, and the sequence between their germline boundaries is 12 bases long. TCRbeta-specific cDNA was reverse-transcribed from approximately 0.5 ug total RNA using a constant-region primer and ProtoScript II reverse transcriptase. The TCRbeta libraries were prepared through three rounds of nested multiplex PCR following a slightly modified ARM-PCR procedure. The first two PCR rounds used multiplex TRBV1-TRBV30 forward primers with a Cbeta reverse primer, each for approximately 11 cycles. Sample barcodes and Illumina adapters were added in a final 25-cycle PCR with Deep VentR polymerase. Amplicons of 200-500 bp were gel-purified with a QIAquick gel extraction kit before sequencing. TCRbeta amplicons were sequenced on an Illumina HiSeq 2500 with 250-bp paired-end reads. Per the authors' processing: To recover full CDR3 sequences, reads were quality-trimmed using Trimmomatic v0.33 and paired reads were then merged using FLASH v1.2.11. V, D and J germline segments were assigned to the rearranged TCRbeta sequences using MiGEC v1.2.1b. Clonotype statistics and Shannon-Wiener diversity indices were calculated with VDJtools v1.0.0. Except for diversity analysis, only the 250 most abundant clonotypes of each sample were used in subsequent analyses to reduce sampling bias. TCRdb trimmed public reads at Q25 via fastp, called clones via MiXCR and kept in-frame beta chains. Every distinct CDR3 protein forms one entry, paired with its most common genes and DNA. Here the V and J calls rest on TCRdb's processing, not on the authors' analysis. The sample table contains roughly 180,000 distinct CDR3 sequences; only one count was recorded for around 60% of them. The top ten hold 72% of the sample.

TRIzol reagent was used to extract blood RNA from unsorted whole blood, while the DNeasy Blood & Tissue kit provided the germline DNA. Patients had chronic HBV infection and were treatment-naive at sampling. Before surgery, four milliliters of peripheral blood were drawn into K2EDTA tubes. The specimen sequenced was peripheral blood. The origin of this receptor is a man aged 40-49 years with primary liver carcinoma and hepatitis B virus infection. The sequence is built from TRBV12-3 or TRBV12-4 and TRBJ1-5; the D gene assignment is ambiguous. For the CDR3, the sequence is CASSPEPGQPQHF. In nucleotide form, the sequence is TGTGCCAGCAGTCCCGAGCCAGGACAGCCCCAGCATTTT.